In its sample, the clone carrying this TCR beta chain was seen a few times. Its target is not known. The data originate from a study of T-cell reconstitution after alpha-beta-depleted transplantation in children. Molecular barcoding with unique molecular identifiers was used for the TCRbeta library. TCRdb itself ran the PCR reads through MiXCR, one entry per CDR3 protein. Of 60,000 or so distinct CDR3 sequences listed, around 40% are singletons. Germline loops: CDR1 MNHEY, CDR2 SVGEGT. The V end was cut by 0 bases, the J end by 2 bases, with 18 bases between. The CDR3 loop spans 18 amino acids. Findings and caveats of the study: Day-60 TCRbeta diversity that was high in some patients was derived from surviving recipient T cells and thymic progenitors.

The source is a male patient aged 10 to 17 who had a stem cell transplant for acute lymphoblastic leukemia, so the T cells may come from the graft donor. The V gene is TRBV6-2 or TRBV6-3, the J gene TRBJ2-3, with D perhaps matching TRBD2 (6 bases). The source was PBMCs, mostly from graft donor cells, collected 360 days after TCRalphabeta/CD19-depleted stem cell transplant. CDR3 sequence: CASSYSTGGDSNTDTQYF. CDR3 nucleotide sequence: TGTGCCAGCAGTTACTCGACCGGAGGGGATTCCAACACAGATACGCAGTATTTT.